This is a list of T cell receptor beta chains from one sample in a study of blood T cell repertoires in COVID-19. Repertoires were generated with immunoSEQ multiplex PCR, while TCRdb's copy carries only in-frame clones and drops some. The sample carries under 300,000 clones, around 87% recorded once. Sequencing input: peripheral blood. The source is a woman between 65 and 79 years old with active or convalescent COVID-19. Each CDR3 is given with its conserved first and last residue. The D gene is left open where the match is weak. Not every row has a clone size; where given, it reads once, few, many or a size class.

>TRBD1|TRBV10-3|TRBJ1-2|NA
TGTGCCATCAGTTCGGGTACAGGGGCCTATGGCTACACCTTC
CAISSGTGAYGYTF
>NA|TRBV5-1|TRBJ1-2|NA
TGCGCCAGCAGCCCCCAGACCGGGAACTATGGCTACACCTTC
CASSPQTGNYGYTF
>NA|TRBV24-1|TRBJ2-7|NA
TGTGCCACCAGTGATTCCCTCCTCCATCCTCGCAGGGTGGGAACCTACGAGCAGTACTTC
CATSDSLLHPRRVGTYEQYF
>TRBD1|TRBV5-4|TRBJ2-3|NA
TGTGCCAGCAGCTTAAGAGACAGGGAGACAGATACGCAGTATTTT
CASSLRDRETDTQYF
>NA|TRBV5-1|TRBJ1-6|NA
TGCGCCAGCAGCCCTTTCGCAGGGAATAATTCACCCCTCCACTTT
CASSPFAGNNSPLHF
>NA|TRBV7-9|TRBJ1-1|NA
TGTGCCAGCAGCTTATCCGTAGGGACAGAAGCTTTCTTT
CASSLSVGTEAFF
>NA|TRBV9|TRBJ1-2|once
TGTGCCAGCAGCGTCGATGGGGCTGGAGGCTACACCTTC
CASSVDGAGGYTF
>NA|TRBV5-4|TRBJ1-2|NA
TGTGCCAGCAGCCCTCAGACAGGCGTCTATGGCTACACCTTC
CASSPQTGVYGYTF
>NA|TRBV5-5|TRBJ2-6|NA
TGTGCCAGCAGCACTACTTCTGGGGCCAACGTCCTGACTTTC
CASSTTSGANVLTF
>NA|TRBV7-2|TRBJ2-7|NA
TGTGCCAGCAGCGGGCAGGGAGGCTACGAGCAGTACTTC
CASSGQGGYEQYF
>NA|TRBV6-5|TRBJ1-2|NA
TGTGCCAGCAGGAGGGTCCAGAGCTACACCTTC
CASRRVQSYTF
>NA|TRBV12-3/TRBV12-4|TRBJ1-1|few
TGTGCCAGCAGTTTAGAAGTGAAGCGAGCTTTCTTT
CASSLEVKRAFF
>NA|TRBV21-1|TRBJ1-1|NA
TGTGCCAGCAGCAATAATTGGACCCGGGAGGGAGCTTTCTTT
CASSNNWTREGAFF
>TRBD1|TRBV11-2|TRBJ1-1|once
TGTGCCAGCAGCCACAGACAGGGGGCGTGGACTGAAGCTTTCTTT
CASSHRQGAWTEAFF
>TRBD1|TRBV7-9|TRBJ1-2|NA
TGTGCCAGCAGCTACACCCAGGGGGATGGCTACACCTTC
CASSYTQGDGYTF
>TRBD1|TRBV24-1|TRBJ1-5|NA
TGTGCCACCCACCGGGACAGGGGGGATTATAGCAATCAGCCCCAGCATTTT
CATHRDRGDYSNQPQHF
>TRBD1|TRBV10-3|TRBJ1-2|NA
TGTGCCATCAGTGAGTCGGAGGGACAGGGGGATGGCTACACCTTC
CAISESEGQGDGYTF
>NA|TRBV18|TRBJ1-2|NA
TGTGCCAGCTCGCCGACCGGGACACAAGGAAACTATGGCTACACCTTC
CASSPTGTQGNYGYTF
>NA|TRBV6-5|TRBJ1-2|NA
TGTGCCAGCACCAACCCGGGCTATGGCTACACCTTC
CASTNPGYGYTF
>NA|TRBV7-3|TRBJ2-6|NA
TGTGCCAGCAGCTTAGGTCTGGGGCTTTCTGGGGCCAACGTCCTGACTTTC
CASSLGLGLSGANVLTF
>TRBD1|TRBV19|TRBJ2-7|few
TGTGCCAGTAGTTTCCAGGGGGCGGGGACCTACGAGCAGTACTTC
CASSFQGAGTYEQYF
>NA|TRBV5-1|TRBJ2-7|NA
TGCGCCAGCAGCTTGGCGCCTCCAGAATCCCTCTACGAGCAGTACTTC
CASSLAPPESLYEQYF